This paragraph covers one T cell receptor (beta chain) sequence. Treatment denoted: randomized to nivolumab then ipilimumab (arm A) or the reverse (arm B). Sorted cells were live CD3+CD8+, lacking CD19 and CD56, from PBMCs. These data originate in a study of sequential checkpoint blockade in melanoma. The CDR3 has 14 residues. Germline V lookup: CDR1 KGHSY, CDR2 FQNENV. V trimming: 3 bases; J trimming: 7 bases; junction bases outside the gene matches: 5. The data were produced by immunoSEQ multiplex PCR, yet TCRdb's version contains in-frame clones alone and is incomplete. The profile shows about 40,000 clones, 70% to 90% of them singletons.

The J gene is TRBJ1-5, the V gene TRBV16, with 8 nucleotides matching TRBD1. This material consisted of CD8+ T cells sorted from blood (inferred from file names), taken from a patient given nivolumab and ipilimumab in sequence. This TCR derives from a human donor with melanoma. This chain's CDR3 is CASSQSGGVQPQHF. Written as DNA, the CDR3 is TGTGCCAGCAGCCAGTCAGGGGGCGTCCAGCCCCAGCATTTT.